This entry concerns a single T cell receptor beta chain. Germline and junction disagree at one end, which may indicate a read error. The record originates from a study of shared clonotypes between healthy human individuals. It was about 210 ng DNA, 31,000 or so T cell genomes, that sorted-subset replicate PCRs used. Clones were read by immunoSEQ multiplex PCR, and TCRdb kept only the in-frame ones, dropping some. The data contain under 2.5 million clones, about nine tenths of them singletons. Germline CDR1 SNHLY, CDR2 FYNNEI. The CDR3 totals 12 residues. The chain couples TRBV2 to TRBJ2-3, with D maybe TRBD2 (6 bases). This receptor was obtained from a young man in good health. Some clones in this sample may be carry-over from other donors' samples. Sequencing used naive CD4+ T cells from PBMCs. The subset is: CD45RA+ positively selected. CDR3 in amino acids: CASSESGNLAPF. DNA of the CDR3: TGTGCCAGCAGTGAATCGGGGAATCTAGCGCCTTTT.